The TCR beta chain described here comes from a study of shared clonotypes between healthy human individuals. In the naive CD8 group, cells lacked CD45RO and were positively selected for CCR7, so terminally differentiated effector memory CD45RA+ cells were left out. The germline V gene encodes CDR1 SGHDT and CDR2 YYEEEE. Trimming cost V 6 bases and J 5 bases, with 11 bases left between them. There are 12 residues in the CDR3. This table comes from immunoSEQ multiplex PCR, and its TCRdb copy is limited to in-frame clones, with some not included. The data contain millions of clones, 93% of them seen just once; the ten biggest clones take up 1.5% to 2%.

The chain is built from TRBV5-6 and TRBJ1-2; D gene unclear. This sequence was found in a man between 18 and 29 years old in good health. Some clones in this sample may be carry-over from other donors' samples. Material: naive CD8+ T cells from PBMCs. The CDR3 region has the DNA TGTGCCAGCAATATGAAGGAGTATGGCTACACCTTC. Its translation is CASNMKEYGYTF.